Following are 14 T cell receptor beta chains from one sample sequenced in a study of T cells after yellow fever vaccination. Each CDR3 protein gets one entry after TCRdb re-called the 5' RACE reads with MiXCR. The table records a few hundred thousand distinct CDR3 sequences, less than 20% of them present only once. The specimen was PBMCs, collected 15 days after the yellow fever booster vaccination. Receptors were obtained from a man under 40 who received the YFV17D yellow fever vaccine.

The V call is TRBV6-2 or TRBV6-3, the J call TRBJ2-1; TRBD2 agrees at 7 bases. The germline V gene has CDR1 MNHEY and CDR2 SVGEGT. V was pared by 3 bases and J by 4 bases, with 6 bases of the junction left unmatched. The CDR3 totals 15 residues. This CDR3 is CASSYSSGIYNEQFF. The CDR3 bases are TGTGCCAGCAGTTATTCTAGCGGTATTTACAATGAGCAGTTCTTC.

This chain uses TRBV7-2 with TRBJ2-6; tentatively, D is TRBD2 (5 bases). The germline V and J ends were trimmed by 4 bases and 0 bases, with 10 bases remaining between them. The CDR3 is made up of 16 amino acids. In germline, CDR1 is SGHTA, CDR2 FQGNSA. The CDR3: CASSSSGSSGANVLTF. The CDR3 coding sequence is TGTGCCAGCAGCTCATCGGGGAGCTCTGGGGCCAACGTCCTGACTTTC. The whole variable domain, remainder taken from reference TRBV7-2 and TRBJ2-6, is GAGVSQSPSNKVTEKGKDVELRCDPISGHTALYWYRQSLGQGLEFLIYFQGNSAPDKSGLPSDRFSAERTGGSVSTLTIQRTQQEDSAVYLCASSSSGSSGANVLTFGAGSRLTVL.

The chain carries TRBV7-2 and TRBJ2-1, with 7 nucleotides matching TRBD1. This CDR3 is built from 15 residues. V lost 1 base to trimming and J lost 5 bases; unmatched junction nucleotides: 5. Germline assignment: CDR1 SGHTA and CDR2 FQGNSA. CDR3 coding DNA: TGTGCCAGCAGCTTAGAGGGACAGACACACAATGAGCAGTTCTTC. Its translation is CASSLEGQTHNEQFF.

This chain connects TRBV20-1 to TRBJ2-1; the D call may be TRBD1 or TRBD2 (5 bases each). V was shortened by 3 bases and J by 5 bases, with 20 bases between the two germline ends. Germline V gene lookup returns CDR1 DFQATT and CDR2 SNEGSKA (reference sequence). The CDR3 loop spans 16 amino acids. DNA for the CDR3: TGCAGTGCTAGGGACACGCTAGCCCCAGTGCACAATGAGCAGTTCTTC. It yields the protein CSARDTLAPVHNEQFF.

The chain carries TRBV7-3 and TRBJ2-2, with a weak D call TRBD1 (6 bases). The germline V and J ends were trimmed by 6 bases and 6 bases, with 14 bases remaining between them. This CDR3 has 14 residues. The germline CDR1 and CDR2 sequences are SGHTA and FQGTGA. The CDR3 region has the DNA TGTGCCAGCAGTCCTGGGGGCCAGGCCGGGGAGCTGTTTTTT. Translated: CASSPGGQAGELFF. Combining the CDR3 with reference TRBV7-3 and TRBJ2-2 gives the whole variable domain GAGVSQTPSNKVTEKGKYVELRCDPISGHTALYWYRQSLGQGPEFLIYFQGTGAADDSGLPNDRFFAVRPEGSVSTLKIQRTERGDSAVYLCASSPGGQAGELFFGEGSRLTVL.

The rearrangement uses TRBV5-5 and TRBJ2-7; weak D call: TRBD1 (5 bases). Looked up from germline, CDR1 is SGHKS and CDR2 is YYEKEE (reference sequence). The V end lost 5 bases, the J end lost 0 bases, and 9 bases lay between the germline ends. This CDR3 region has 13 residues. The CDR3 reads CASRQTASYEQYF. CDR3 DNA: TGTGCCAGCAGACAGACAGCCTCCTACGAGCAGTACTTC.

This clonotype has more than one count but fewer than ten. The chain has TRBV20-1 and TRBJ2-7, with TRBD1 matching 7 bases. The germline gives CDR1 DFQATT, CDR2 SNEGSKA (reference sequence). After removal of 3 bases from V and 6 bases from J, the junction contained 14 bases not matched to a gene. The length of the CDR3 is 15 residues. The CDR3 DNA is TGCAGTGCTAGTTTAGAGGACAGGAGATACTTCGAGCAGTACTTC. Amino acids: CSASLEDRRYFEQYF.

This chain uses TRBV12-3 or TRBV12-4 with TRBJ2-1; D unresolved. V gave up 1 base and J gave up 9 bases, with 10 bases separating them. The CDR3 is made up of 13 amino acids. Here the CDR3 DNA reads TGTGCCAGCAGTTTAGGGGGTACCGGTGAGCAGTTCTTC. It yields the protein CASSLGGTGEQFF.

J is TRBJ2-7 and V is TRBV12-3 or TRBV12-4; D uncertain. Trimming shortened V by 3 bases and J by 5 bases, and 5 bases separated the two germline ends. The CDR3 contains 11 residues. The DNA of the CDR3 is TGTGCCAGCAGTTTCGGGCACGAGCAGTACTTC. It is translated as CASSFGHEQYF.

This clonotype has more than one count but fewer than ten. The chain couples TRBV7-2 to TRBJ2-3, with 9 nucleotides matching TRBD2. The CDR3 loop spans 17 amino acids. The germline V gene encodes CDR1 SGHTA and CDR2 FQGNSA. V dropped 2 bases and J dropped 3; count of bases not matched to a gene: 9. For the CDR3, the DNA is TGTGCCAGCAGCTTACTGTCGCTAGCGGGAATGACAGATACGCAGTATTTT. Translating it yields CASSLLSLAGMTDTQYF.

This clonotype was found many times. The gene calls are TRBV3-1 and TRBJ2-7; D is tentatively TRBD1 or TRBD2 (7 bases each). CDR1 LGHDT and CDR2 YNNKEL come from the germline V gene (reference sequence). V was trimmed by 4 bases and J by 1 base, leaving 14 bases between them. The CDR3 consists of 15 residues. The CDR3 sequence is CASSRGGDRSYEQYF. DNA for the CDR3: TGTGCCAGCAGCCGAGGGGGGGACAGATCCTACGAGCAGTACTTC.

The genes are TRBV7-2 and TRBJ2-7, with D maybe TRBD1 (6 bases). Germline V lookup: CDR1 SGHTA, CDR2 FQGNSA. Trimming stripped 5 bases from V and 3 bases from J, with 11 bases between. The CDR3 is 13 amino acids. The CDR3 bases are TGTGCCAGCAGCCCGACAGGCCACTACGAGCAGTACTTC. Translation: CASSPTGHYEQYF.

The CDR3 DNA reads TGTGCCAGCAGCTTAGTAGGTGGGTTTTCCTACAATGAGCAGTTCTTC. Amino acids: CASSLVGGFSYNEQFF. The rearrangement joins TRBV11-2 to TRBJ2-1; D remains ambiguous. This CDR3 has 16 amino acids. CDR1 and CDR2 from the germline V gene are SGHAT and FQNNGV. Trimming removed 1 base from V and 1 base from J, with 11 bases in between. The whole variable domain, filled in from reference TRBV11-2 and TRBJ2-1, reads EAGVAQSPRYKIIEKRQSVAFWCNPISGHATLYWYQQILGQGPKLLIQFQNNGVVDDSQLPKDRFSAERLKGVDSTLKIQPAKLEDSAVYLCASSLVGGFSYNEQFFGPGTRLTVL.

The J gene is TRBJ2-3, the V gene TRBV18, with unresolved D. CDR1 is KGHSH, CDR2 LQKENI, per germline. The CDR3 totals 12 residues. V dropped 8 bases and J dropped 2 bases, with 8 bases sitting between them. DNA for the CDR3: TGTGCCAGCGCCAAAGCCACAGATACGCAGTATTTT. The encoded protein is CASAKATDTQYF.